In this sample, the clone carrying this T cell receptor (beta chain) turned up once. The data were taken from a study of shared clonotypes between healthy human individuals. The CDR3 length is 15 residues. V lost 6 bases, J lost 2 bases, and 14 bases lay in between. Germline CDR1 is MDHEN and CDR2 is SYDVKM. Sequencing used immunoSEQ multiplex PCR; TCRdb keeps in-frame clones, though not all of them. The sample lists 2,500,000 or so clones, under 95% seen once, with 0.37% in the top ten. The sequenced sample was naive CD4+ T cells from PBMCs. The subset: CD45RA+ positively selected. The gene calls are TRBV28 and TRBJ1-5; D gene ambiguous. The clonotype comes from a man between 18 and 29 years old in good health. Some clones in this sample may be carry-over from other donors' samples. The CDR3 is CASRREGNGNQPQHF. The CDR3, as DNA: TGTGCCAGCAGGAGGGAGGGTAACGGCAATCAGCCCCAGCATTTT.